Detailed here is one TCR beta chain. CDR1 and CDR2 (germline): LNHDA, SQIVND (reference sequence). With 0 bases removed from V and 6 bases from J, the gap between germline ends came to 8 bases. The length of the CDR3 is 13 residues. Flow cytometry had shown expanded CD8+CD57+ cells in the patients chosen for sequencing. The study sampled blood from patients who had received no therapy. TCR beta VDJ and CDR3 were profiled, and genomic DNA was the template. TCRdb reprocessed the reads via MiXCR and lists one record per CDR3 protein. The sample includes about 160,000 distinct CDR3 sequences, about half of them seen just once. This record comes from a study of CD8+CD57+ T cells in acquired aplastic anemia. About the research overall: When averaged, DNA from sorted CD4+ and CD8+ cells came to approximately 3 ug.

The material sequenced was sorted CD4+, CD8+, or CD8+CD57+ T cells (not recorded which) from PBMCs. The V and J genes are TRBV19 and TRBJ1-1; D not certain. The sequence came from a human donor with aplastic anemia. The CDR3 loop reads CASSIEGIAEAFF. In DNA, the CDR3 is TGTGCCAGTAGTATAGAAGGGATAGCTGAAGCTTTCTTT.